This T cell receptor (beta chain) was captured by sequencing in a study of cytomegalovirus exposure and HLA in healthy donors listed by TCRdb under 2017. As for the study more broadly: According to an earlier analysis of a few hundred of the donors, about 190 million T cells yielded 120 million or so unique TCR beta sequences and 276 Gb of sequence data. The study aimed to test whether signatures of past pathogen exposure could be identified by cataloging public T cell receptors. Every discovery cohort repertoire had been produced on one sequencing platform. To decide whether each TCR beta V gene segment behaved as functional or pseudogenic, an earlier analysis of fewer than 750 of the donors relied on high-throughput TCR beta sequencing. To predict cytomegalovirus infection status, the study brought together high-throughput TCR immunosequencing, statistical association of individual TCRs with disease status, and machine learning. A later genetic analysis used genome-wide SNP genotypes for about 60% of the roughly 670 donors, treating that subset as a discovery cohort. Four or five DR-DQ haplotypes were treated as single units for association and clustering because of strong linkage in the cohort. Across 300 to 400 genotyped donors of the cohort, an average of roughly 250,000 unique TCR beta nucleotide sequences per donor were sequenced, and 15% to 20% of those sequences were non-productive. An early release covering roughly 600 HLA-typed donors comprised 250 to 350 gigabases of sequencing data and tens of millions of unique TCR sequences. Alongside the repertoire data, information on donor age, sex, ethnicity and CMV serostatus was compiled. Of the roughly 400 genotyped donors, more than 75% were placed in the genetic ancestry cluster associated with self-reported Caucasian donors. Both class I and class II loci were covered by HLA typing, at four-digit resolution. In the later analysis, no new phenotypic data were used to find candidate immune exposures; instead, reliance was placed on TCR beta sequences and their occurrence across donors. The number of donors typed differed by locus, with roughly 620-630 for A, B, C, DRB1 and DQB1, more than 500 for DQA1, about 610 for DPA1, and 472 for DPB1. Using immunosequencing, the study profiled T cell repertoires from 666 subjects and related those repertoires to cytomegalovirus serostatus. In addition to the first cohort of 650 to 750 subjects, a separate validation cohort of approximately 130 different subjects was used. In a later analysis, previously published TCR beta repertoires from about 670 donors were re-analyzed and high-resolution HLA genotyping was added so that TCR occurrence patterns could be studied. Summary of the overall study and its limitations: In a later genetic analysis, fewer N-insertions in productive TCRs were reported among donors in an Asian-associated ancestry cluster than the approximately 630-donor mean. A further reported finding was that TCR beta sequences accurately predicted the HLA-A and HLA-B alleles for most subjects in the first cohort. The authors suggested that the approach could potentially be extended to other disease states and immunological phenotypes. Some IMGT-functional V segments, including TRBV6-2 and TRBV6-3, could not be distinguished by the 87-base-pair reads and were therefore excluded. Because counts were too low, around 18 rarely observed V segments, including chromosome 9 orphons, were left out of the earlier analysis of approximately 580 of the donors. In vitro tests confirmed that a few of the cytomegalovirus-associated TCR beta chains recognize cytomegalovirus antigens. The only immune exposure information available for the cohort was CMV serostatus. Correlated functional status among segregating V segments might reflect linkage disequilibrium, but an unknown experimental factor could not be ruled out. Compared with equally common non-associated chains, HLA-associated TCR beta chains in a later analysis were more clonally expanded and had lower generation probabilities. A later genetic analysis associated a missense DCLRE1C variant with V-gene and J-gene trimming of TCR beta chains, and an independent cohort replicated the association. The presence/absence analyses assumed that sequencing depth was roughly uniform across donors, and that assumption may not be true. In both the original and validation cohorts, the classifier was reported to diagnose cytomegalovirus status with high specificity and sensitivity. A cluster of highly shared sequence variants was judged likely to represent a technical artifact of the sequencing pipeline. In a later analysis, several top co-occurrence clusters were reported to appear linked to parvovirus B19, influenza, CMV and Epstein-Barr virus. Most TCR sequences were seen in very few donors, while some public TCRs were found in many individuals. Broadly in line with IMGT annotations, most TCR beta V segments showed up in productive rearrangements about 87% or about 30% of the time in an earlier analysis of approximately 600 of the donors. A later analysis found that TCR association rates varied across HLA loci, with DRB1 alleles showing the most associated TCRs and HLA-C alleles the fewest. Most CMV-associated TCR beta chains appeared to be HLA-restricted in a later analysis, and the HLA associations seemed to be driven largely by CMV exposure. In this cohort, only TCR beta chains were sequenced, and detectable features were limited by the absence of alpha or paired-chain data. The study listed over 150 TCR beta chains as associated with cytomegalovirus. Assigning TCR associations to individual alleles was difficult when HLA alleles, especially DR and DQ, strongly co-occurred. Because HLA typing was missing for some donors at each locus, association tests included only the typed subset. Specific HLA alleles were associated with 15,000 to 20,000 TCR beta sequences at a false discovery rate of 0.05 in a later analysis.

The library was obtained by the immunoSEQ multiplex PCR assay. For the multiplex PCR, a mixture combining 60 forward primers for TCR Vbeta segments and 13 reverse primers for TCR Jbeta segments was used. The CDR3 region of rearranged TCR beta genes was amplified from genomic DNA by a multiplex PCR assay. On the Illumina HiSeq System, the amplified TCR beta libraries were sequenced as 87-base-pair reads. The study's own analysis went as follows. Across the 600 to 700 repertoires, a later analysis counted tens of millions of unique TCR beta chains, some 11 million of which were shared by at least two donors. Raw reads were error-corrected and collapsed into unique sequences with a nearest-neighbor algorithm that merged closely related sequences to remove PCR and sequencing errors. Alignment of CDR3 sequences to IMGT reference sequences was used to assign V, D and J gene segments. For a sequence to be retained, at least a six-nucleotide match to both a V gene segment and a J gene segment was required. A rearrangement counted as productive if the CDR3 had no stop codons and remained in frame with V and J, and every other rearrangement counted as non-productive. Following IMGT convention, CDR3 was defined as the stretch from the second conserved V-encoded cysteine to the conserved J-encoded phenylalanine. In an earlier analysis of around 540 of the donors, sequences lacking an unambiguous match to a single V gene segment were excluded. An earlier analysis of 550 to 650 of the donors classified V segments as functional when productive rearrangements were above 56.7% and as segregating when the standard deviation between donors was above 5%. A statistical classification framework was built to diagnose cytomegalovirus status from the catalog of TCR beta chain sequences. A later analysis assigned V and J genes by comparing TCR nucleotide sequences with IMGT/GENE-DB human TR gene sequences. In a later analysis, CDR3 sequences and most-parsimonious VDJ recombination scenarios were assigned using the TCRdist pipeline. In a later analysis, each TCR beta chain was defined by its CDR3 amino acid sequence together with its V-gene family, and reads lacking a unique V-gene family were excluded. To address suspected cross-contamination and a sequencing artifact, a later analysis removed 450 to 700 highly shared, low-generation-probability nucleotide sequences. In a later analysis, a clonal expansion index for each public chain was calculated from normalized within-repertoire ranks of inferred template counts. In a later analysis, generation probabilities were computed with a VDJ recombination model fitted to out-of-frame rearrangements, and the resulting probabilities were checked against IGoR. A later analysis scored TCR-TCR, TCR-HLA and TCR-CMV co-occurrence with hypergeometric tests, applying a repertoire-size bias correction to TCR pairs. In a later analysis, false discovery rates were estimated by permuting HLA or CMV assignments 20 times. A later analysis grouped co-occurring TCRs with DBSCAN, adding TCRdist sequence similarity when clustering within HLA-allele-positive subsets. Repertoires with fewer than 30,000 or more than 120,000 public chains were left out of co-occurrence clustering, as were a few repertoires with anomalous nucleotide sharing. TCRdb stores this immuneACCESS table with in-frame sequences only. Part of the clones is absent; in the studies checked, under half of the shortfall reflects unresolved V genes, and no reason is known for the rest. For V, J and clone size, that table is used; D and trimming come from the DNA. The sample table records some 120,000 clones; around 67% of these occur just once. Together, the top ten hold around 2.1% of the sample.

The cohort consisted of approximately 670 healthy bone marrow donors. Cohort members were all nominally healthy when sampled, although unrecorded immune exposures were likely present. The donor tested CMV seropositive and was one of the 289 seropositive cohort members. A peripheral blood sample was collected from each donor, and TCR beta sequencing was performed on peripheral blood mononuclear cells. Genomic DNA extraction from the blood cell samples was performed with the Qiagen DNeasy Blood Extraction Kit. Germline trimming: 7 bases from V, 0 bases from J; junction bases outside gene matches: 5. Taken from cysteine to phenylalanine, the CDR3 has 14 residues. Kept here is only the CDR3 DNA, which spans 42 bases and is read in frame from base 1. In the germline V gene, CDR1 corresponds to SQVTM and CDR2 to ANQGSEA. As for this clone: The antigen this receptor binds is unknown. Nothing much larger sits one base from this clone, and base qualities are not available.

The sample was PBMCs. This receptor was obtained from a woman aged 40 to 49 in good health and CMV-seropositive. The chain was built from TRBV29-1 and TRBJ2-2; the central 7 bases match TRBD2. The nucleotide sequence is TGCAGCGCGGCTCGGGGGGCGAACACCGGGGAGCTGTTTTTT. The encoded protein is CSAARGANTGELFF.